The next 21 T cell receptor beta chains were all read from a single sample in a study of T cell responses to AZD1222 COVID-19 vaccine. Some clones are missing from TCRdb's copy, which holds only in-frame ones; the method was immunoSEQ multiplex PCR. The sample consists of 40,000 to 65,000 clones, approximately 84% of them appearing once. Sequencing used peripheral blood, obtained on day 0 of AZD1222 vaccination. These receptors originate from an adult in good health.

CDR3 sequence (DNA): TGTGCCAGCAGTTATAGTGGAGGCCATCAGCCCCAGCATTTT. Translating gives CASSYSGGHQPQHF. The V gene is TRBV27, the J gene TRBJ1-5; no clear D. CDR1 and CDR2 (germline): MNHEY, SMNVEV (reference sequence). This CDR3 has 14 residues. V dropped 4 bases and J dropped 5 bases, with 12 bases sitting between them.

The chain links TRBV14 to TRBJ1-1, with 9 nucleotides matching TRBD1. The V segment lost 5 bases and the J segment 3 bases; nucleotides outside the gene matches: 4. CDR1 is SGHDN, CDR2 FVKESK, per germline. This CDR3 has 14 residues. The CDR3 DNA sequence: TGTGCCAGCAGCTACAGACAGGGGGACACTGAAGCTTTCTTT. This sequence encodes CASSYRQGDTEAFF. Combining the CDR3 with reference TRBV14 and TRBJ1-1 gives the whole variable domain EAGVTQFPSHSVIEKGQTVTLRCDPISGHDNLYWYRRVMGKEIKFLLHFVKESKQDESGMPNNRFLAERTGGTYSTLKVQPAELEDSGVYFCASSYRQGDTEAFFGQGTRLTVV.

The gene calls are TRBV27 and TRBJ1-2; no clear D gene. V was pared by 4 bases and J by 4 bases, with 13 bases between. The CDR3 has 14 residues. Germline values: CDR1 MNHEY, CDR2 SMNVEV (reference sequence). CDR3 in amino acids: CASSSTRSTYGYTF. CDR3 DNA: TGTGCCAGCAGTTCTACCCGCAGCACCTATGGCTACACCTTC.

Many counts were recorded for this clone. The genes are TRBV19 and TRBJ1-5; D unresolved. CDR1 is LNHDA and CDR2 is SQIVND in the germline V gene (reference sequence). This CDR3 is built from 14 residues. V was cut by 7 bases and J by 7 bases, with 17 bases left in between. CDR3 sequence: CASTSTEKGQPQHF. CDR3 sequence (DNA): TGTGCCAGTACCTCGACCGAAAAAGGGCAGCCCCAGCATTTT.

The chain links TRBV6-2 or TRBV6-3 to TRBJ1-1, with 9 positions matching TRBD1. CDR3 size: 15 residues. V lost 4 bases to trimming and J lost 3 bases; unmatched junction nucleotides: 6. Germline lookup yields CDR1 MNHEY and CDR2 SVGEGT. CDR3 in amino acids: CASSWDRAGDTEAFF. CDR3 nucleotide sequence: TGTGCCAGCAGTTGGGACAGGGCCGGGGACACTGAAGCTTTCTTT.

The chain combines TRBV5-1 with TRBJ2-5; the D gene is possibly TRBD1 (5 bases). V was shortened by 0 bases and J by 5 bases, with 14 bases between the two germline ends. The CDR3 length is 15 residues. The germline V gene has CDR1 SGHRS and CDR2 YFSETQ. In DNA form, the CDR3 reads TGCGCCAGCAGCTTGGAGGGGCATGGGTGGGAGACCCAGTACTTC. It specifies CASSLEGHGWETQYF.

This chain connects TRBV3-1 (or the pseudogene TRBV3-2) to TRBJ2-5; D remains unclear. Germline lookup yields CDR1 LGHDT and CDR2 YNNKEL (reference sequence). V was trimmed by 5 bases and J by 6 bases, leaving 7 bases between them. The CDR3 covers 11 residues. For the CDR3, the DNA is TGTGCCAGCAGCTACCAGAAGACCCAGTACTTC. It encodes CASSYQKTQYF.

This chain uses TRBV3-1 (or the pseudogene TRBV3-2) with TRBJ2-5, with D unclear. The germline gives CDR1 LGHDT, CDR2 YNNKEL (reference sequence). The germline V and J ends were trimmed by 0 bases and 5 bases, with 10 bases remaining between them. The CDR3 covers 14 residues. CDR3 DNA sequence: TGTGCCAGCAGCCAAGAAAGGAGTCGGGAGACCCAGTACTTC. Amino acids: CASSQERSRETQYF.

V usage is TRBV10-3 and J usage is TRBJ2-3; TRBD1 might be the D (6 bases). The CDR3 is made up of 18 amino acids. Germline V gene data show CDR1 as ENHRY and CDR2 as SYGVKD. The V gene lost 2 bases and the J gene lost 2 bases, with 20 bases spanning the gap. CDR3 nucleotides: TGTGCCATCAGTGAGGCGCTTAAGGGACATCCACTCACAGATACGCAGTATTTT. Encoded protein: CAISEALKGHPLTDTQYF.

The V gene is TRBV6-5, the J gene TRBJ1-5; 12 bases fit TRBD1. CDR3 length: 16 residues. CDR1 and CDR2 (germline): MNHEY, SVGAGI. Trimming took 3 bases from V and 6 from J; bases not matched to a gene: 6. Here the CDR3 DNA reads TGTGCCAGCAGTTATTCGGGACAGGGGGCAGGTCAGCCCCAGCATTTT. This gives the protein CASSYSGQGAGQPQHF.

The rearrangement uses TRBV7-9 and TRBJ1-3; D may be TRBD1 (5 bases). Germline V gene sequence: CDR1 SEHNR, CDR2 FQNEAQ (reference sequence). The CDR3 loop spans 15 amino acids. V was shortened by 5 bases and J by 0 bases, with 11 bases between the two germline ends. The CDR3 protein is CASSPGTNSGNTIYF. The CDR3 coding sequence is TGTGCCAGCAGCCCTGGGACGAACTCTGGAAACACCATATATTTT.

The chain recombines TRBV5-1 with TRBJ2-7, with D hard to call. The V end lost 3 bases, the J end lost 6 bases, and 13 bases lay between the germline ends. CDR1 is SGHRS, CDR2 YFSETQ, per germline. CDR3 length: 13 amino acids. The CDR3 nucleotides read TGCGCCAGCAGCTCGGTAGTAAGTACCGAGCAGTACTTC. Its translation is CASSSVVSTEQYF.

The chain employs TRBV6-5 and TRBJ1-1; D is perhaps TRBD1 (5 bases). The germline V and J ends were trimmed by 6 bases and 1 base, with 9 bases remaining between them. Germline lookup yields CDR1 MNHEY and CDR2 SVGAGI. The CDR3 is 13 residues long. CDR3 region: CASSRQQNTEAFF. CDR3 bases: TGTGCCAGCAGCCGACAGCAGAACACTGAAGCTTTCTTT.

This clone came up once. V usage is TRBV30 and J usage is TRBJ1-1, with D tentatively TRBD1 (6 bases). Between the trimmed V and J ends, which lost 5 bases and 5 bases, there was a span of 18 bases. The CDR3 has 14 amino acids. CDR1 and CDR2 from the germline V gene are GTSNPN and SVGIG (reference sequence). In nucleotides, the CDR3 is TGTGCCTGGTCCCTACAGGGTGGTAGGACTGAAGCTTTCTTT. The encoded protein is CAWSLQGGRTEAFF. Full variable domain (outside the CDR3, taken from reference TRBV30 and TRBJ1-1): SQTIHQWPATLVQPVGSPLSLECTVEGTSNPNLYWYRQAAGRGLQLLFYSVGIGQISSEVPQNLSASRPQDRQFILSSKKLLLSDSGFYLCAWSLQGGRTEAFFGQGTRLTVV.

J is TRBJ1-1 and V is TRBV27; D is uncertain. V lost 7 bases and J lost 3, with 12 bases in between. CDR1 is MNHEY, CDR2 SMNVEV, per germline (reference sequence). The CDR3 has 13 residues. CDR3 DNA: TGTGCCAGCACCAGAGCCCGGGACACTGAAGCTTTCTTT. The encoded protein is CASTRARDTEAFF.

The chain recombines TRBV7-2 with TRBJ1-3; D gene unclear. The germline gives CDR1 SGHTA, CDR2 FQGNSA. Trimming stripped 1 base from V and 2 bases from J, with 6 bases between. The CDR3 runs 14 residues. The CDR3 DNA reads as TGTGCCAGCAGCTTAGGGAGTACTGGAAACACCATATATTTT. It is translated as CASSLGSTGNTIYF. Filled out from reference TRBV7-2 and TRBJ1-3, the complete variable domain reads GAGVSQSPSNKVTEKGKDVELRCDPISGHTALYWYRQSLGQGLEFLIYFQGNSAPDKSGLPSDRFSAERTGGSVSTLTIQRTQQEDSAVYLCASSLGSTGNTIYFGEGSWLTVV.

This CDR3 reads CASSLKQGANSPLHF. For the CDR3, the DNA is TGTGCCAGCAGCTTAAAACAGGGGGCTAATTCACCCCTCCACTTT. V usage is TRBV5-4 and J usage is TRBJ1-6, with TRBD1 matching 9 bases. Germline trimming cut 2 bases from V and 6 bases from J; bases unmatched to any gene: 3. In germline, CDR1 is SGHNT, CDR2 YYREEE (reference sequence). This CDR3 has 15 residues.

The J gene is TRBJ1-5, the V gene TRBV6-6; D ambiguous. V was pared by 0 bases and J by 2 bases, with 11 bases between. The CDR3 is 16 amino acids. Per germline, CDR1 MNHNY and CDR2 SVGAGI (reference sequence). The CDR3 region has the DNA TGTGCCAGCAGTTACTCGTACATGGGCGGCAATCAGCCCCAGCATTTT. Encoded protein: CASSYSYMGGNQPQHF.

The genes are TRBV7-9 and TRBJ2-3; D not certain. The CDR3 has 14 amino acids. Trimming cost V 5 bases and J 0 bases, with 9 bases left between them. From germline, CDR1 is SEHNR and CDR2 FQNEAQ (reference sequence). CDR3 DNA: TGTGCCAGCAGCGTCGCCTTGAGCACAGATACGCAGTATTTT. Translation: CASSVALSTDTQYF.

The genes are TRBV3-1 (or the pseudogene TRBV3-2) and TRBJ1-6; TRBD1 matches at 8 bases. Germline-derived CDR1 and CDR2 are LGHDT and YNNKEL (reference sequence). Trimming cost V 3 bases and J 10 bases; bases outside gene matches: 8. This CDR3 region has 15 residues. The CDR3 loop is CASSQQDRAPSPLHF. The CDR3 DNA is TGTGCCAGCAGCCAGCAGGACAGGGCCCCGTCACCCCTCCACTTT.

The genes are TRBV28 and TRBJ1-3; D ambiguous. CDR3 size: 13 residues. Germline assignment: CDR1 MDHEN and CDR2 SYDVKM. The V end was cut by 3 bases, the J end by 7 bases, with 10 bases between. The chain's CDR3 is CASSLTTINTIYF. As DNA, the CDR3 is TGTGCCAGCAGTTTGACTACCATTAACACCATATATTTT.